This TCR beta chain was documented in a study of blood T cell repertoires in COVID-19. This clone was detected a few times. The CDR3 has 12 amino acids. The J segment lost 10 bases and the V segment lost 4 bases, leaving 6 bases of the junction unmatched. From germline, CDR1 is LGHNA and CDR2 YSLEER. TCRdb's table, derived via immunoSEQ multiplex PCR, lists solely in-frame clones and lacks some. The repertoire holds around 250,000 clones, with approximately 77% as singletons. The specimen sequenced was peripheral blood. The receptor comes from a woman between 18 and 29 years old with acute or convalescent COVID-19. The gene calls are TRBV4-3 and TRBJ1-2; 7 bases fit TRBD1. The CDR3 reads CASSRRQGVYTF. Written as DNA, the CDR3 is TGCGCCAGCAGCCGAAGACAGGGAGTCTACACCTTC.